These 32 T cell receptor beta chains were sequenced from one sample in a study of cytomegalovirus exposure and HLA in healthy donors. TCRdb's copy holds only in-frame clones and misses some; the assay was immunoSEQ multiplex PCR. This sample carries approximately 120,000 clones, 90% to 96% of them seen once, and the ten largest clones take about 1.7%. Source material: PBMCs. The origin of the receptors is a man younger than 30 in good health and CMV-seronegative.

V gene TRBV6-5 combines with J gene TRBJ1-1; D is undetermined. Germline loops: CDR1 MNHEY, CDR2 SVGAGI. The CDR3 is made up of 13 amino acids. Trimming removed 0 bases at V and 5 bases at J, with 7 bases between. CDR3 protein: CASSYSAGTEAFF. The CDR3 DNA reads TGTGCCAGCAGTTACTCGGCGGGGACTGAAGCTTTCTTT.

V and J are TRBV11-2 and TRBJ2-7; 10 bases map to TRBD1. V dropped 7 bases and J dropped 6; count of bases not matched to a gene: 6. The CDR3 has 13 residues. Per the germline V gene, CDR1 is SGHAT and CDR2 is FQNNGV. CDR3 in amino acids: CASTTTGGGEQYF. CDR3 nucleotide sequence: TGTGCCAGCACGACGACAGGGGGCGGCGAGCAGTACTTC. Using reference TRBV11-2 and TRBJ2-7 for the parts outside the CDR3, the full variable domain is EAGVAQSPRYKIIEKRQSVAFWCNPISGHATLYWYQQILGQGPKLLIQFQNNGVVDDSQLPKDRFSAERLKGVDSTLKIQPAKLEDSAVYLCASTTTGGGEQYFGPGTRLTVT.

The V call is TRBV6-1, the J call TRBJ1-5, with D possibly matching TRBD1 (6 bases). Per the germline V gene, CDR1 is MNHNS and CDR2 is SASEGT. V was cut by 2 bases and J by 9 bases, with 20 bases left in between. The CDR3 has 16 amino acids. CDR3 sequence: CASSETGMDTGSPQHF. The CDR3 coding sequence is TGTGCCAGCAGTGAAACAGGGATGGACACCGGATCGCCCCAGCATTTT.

Only one count was recorded for this clone. The V and J genes are TRBV6-5 and TRBJ1-2, with D hard to call. The germline CDR1 and CDR2 sequences are MNHEY and SVGAGI. The CDR3 spans 12 residues. Trimming took 2 bases from V and 8 from J, leaving 9 bases between them. CDR3 DNA: TGTGCCAGCAGTTACGGTGGAGGAGGCTACACCTTC. Translating gives CASSYGGGGYTF.

The rearrangement uses TRBV19 and TRBJ2-2; perhaps TRBD2 as D (7 bases). CDR3 size: 14 residues. From germline, CDR1 is LNHDA and CDR2 SQIVND (reference sequence). The V end was cut by 10 bases, the J end by 6 bases, with 18 bases between. As DNA, the CDR3 is TGTGCCACCGGGGGGCCACTAGCGCCCGGGGAGCTGTTTTTT. This sequence encodes CATGGPLAPGELFF.

J is TRBJ1-5 and V is TRBV9, with D unclear. The germline V gene encodes CDR1 SGDLS and CDR2 YYNGEE. The CDR3 is 15 amino acids. V lost 4 bases to trimming and J lost 3 bases, with 14 bases between them. The CDR3 loop is CASSTSPSFNQPQHF. In DNA form, the CDR3 reads TGTGCCAGCAGCACTAGCCCCAGTTTCAATCAGCCCCAGCATTTT.

V usage is TRBV30 and J usage is TRBJ2-1; 7 bases fit TRBD1. CDR3 length: 12 amino acids. CDR1 and CDR2 from the germline V gene are GTSNPN and SVGIG (reference sequence). V lost 0 bases and J lost 12; bases outside the gene matches: 5. CDR3 in amino acids: CAWSVPPGGQFF. Written as DNA, the CDR3 is TGTGCCTGGAGTGTCCCCCCAGGGGGGCAGTTCTTC.

V usage is TRBV7-2 and J usage is TRBJ1-5; D is unresolved. Germline lookup yields CDR1 SGHTA and CDR2 FQGNSA. V lost 4 bases, J lost 11 bases, and 12 bases lay in between. The CDR3 sequence is 12 residues long. CDR3: CASSSDRGAQHF. As DNA, the CDR3 is TGTGCCAGCAGCTCGGACCGCGGGGCCCAGCATTTT. Drawing the rest from reference TRBV7-2 and TRBJ1-5, the complete variable domain is GAGVSQSPSNKVTEKGKDVELRCDPISGHTALYWYRQSLGQGLEFLIYFQGNSAPDKSGLPSDRFSAERTGGSVSTLTIQRTQQEDSAVYLCASSSDRGAQHFGDGTRLSIL.

The rearrangement links TRBV6-5 to TRBJ2-3; D call uncertain. This CDR3 spans 12 amino acids. Germline V gives CDR1 MNHEY, CDR2 SVGAGI. Trimming shortened V by 6 bases and J by 2 bases, and 6 bases separated the two germline ends. In DNA, the CDR3 is TGTGCCAGCAGCAGTGTCACAGATACGCAGTATTTT. Translation gives CASSSVTDTQYF.

The chain carries TRBV30 and TRBJ2-7; TRBD2 aligns across 14 bases. Germline trimming cut 2 bases from V and 4 bases from J; bases unmatched to any gene: 4. This CDR3 is 15 amino acids long. Germline CDR1 GTSNPN, CDR2 SVGIG (reference sequence). The CDR3 DNA reads as TGTGCCTGGAGTTCGGGACTAGCGGGAGAGTACGAGCAGTACTTC. Its protein is CAWSSGLAGEYEQYF. The variable domain in full, with the rest retrieved from reference TRBV30 and TRBJ2-7, is SQTIHQWPATLVQPVGSPLSLECTVEGTSNPNLYWYRQAAGRGLQLLFYSVGIGQISSEVPQNLSASRPQDRQFILSSKKLLLSDSGFYLCAWSSGLAGEYEQYFGPGTRLTVT.

This clone showed up just once. V and J are TRBV7-2 and TRBJ2-5; TRBD2 agrees at 8 bases. The V gene's germline CDR1 is SGHTA and CDR2 FQGNSA. V was clipped by 5 bases and J by 5 bases; unmatched bases: 7. The CDR3 is made up of 14 amino acids. In DNA, the CDR3 is TGTGCCAGCAGCGCTTTGTCGGGGGGGGAGACCCAGTACTTC. Amino acid sequence: CASSALSGGETQYF.

Here the CDR3 reads CASTSPAGTADNEQFF. The CDR3 DNA reads TGTGCCAGCACCTCACCTGCCGGGACAGCCGACAATGAGCAGTTCTTC. The V gene is TRBV28, the J gene TRBJ2-1; 7 bases match TRBD1. The CDR3 consists of 16 residues. Germline loops: CDR1 MDHEN, CDR2 SYDVKM. The ends lost 7 bases at V and 5 bases at J; junction bases unmatched: 14.

The chain employs TRBV2 and TRBJ1-5; TRBD1 might be the D (5 bases). The germline CDR1 and CDR2 sequences are SNHLY and FYNNEI. The CDR3 covers 13 residues. V was pared by 5 bases and J by 9 bases, with 14 bases between. The CDR3 nucleotides read TGTGCCAGCAGTAAAATTGGGGGAGGGCCCCAGCATTTT. Protein product: CASSKIGGGPQHF. Filled out from reference TRBV2 and TRBJ1-5, the complete variable domain reads EPEVTQTPSHQVTQMGQEVILRCVPISNHLYFYWYRQILGQKVEFLVSFYNNEISEKSEIFDDQFSVERPDGSNFTLKIRSTKLEDSAMYFCASSKIGGGPQHFGDGTRLSIL.

The gene calls are TRBV28 and TRBJ2-7, with 12 bases aligning to TRBD1. The V gene's germline CDR1 is MDHEN and CDR2 SYDVKM. This CDR3 spans 15 amino acids. V shed 5 bases, J shed 2 bases, and the junction held 4 bases outside the gene matches. The CDR3 region has the DNA TGTGCCAGCAGTCCGGGACAGGGGGCGGCCTACGAGCAGTACTTC. Translated: CASSPGQGAAYEQYF.

The chain is built from TRBV4-2 and TRBJ2-1; D remains ambiguous. In germline, CDR1 is LGHNA, CDR2 YNFKEQ. V lost 4 bases to trimming and J lost 6 bases, with 10 bases between them. This CDR3 has 13 amino acids. In DNA form, the CDR3 reads TGTGCCAGCAGCCGCCCACCCGGCAATGAGCAGTTCTTC. Translating gives CASSRPPGNEQFF.

The chain uses TRBV9 and TRBJ2-1, with D possibly being TRBD2 (5 bases). The CDR3 runs 11 residues. The germline V gene has CDR1 SGDLS and CDR2 YYNGEE. Trimming removed 3 bases from V and 14 bases from J, with 12 bases in between. This CDR3 is CASSAGLEEFF. The CDR3 DNA reads TGTGCCAGCAGCGCGGGATTAGAGGAGTTCTTC.

The rearrangement joins TRBV28 to TRBJ1-1, with 7 nucleotides matching TRBD1. The CDR3 loop spans 14 amino acids. J lost 5 bases, V lost 4 bases, and 7 bases had no gene match. CDR1 is MDHEN, CDR2 SYDVKM, per germline. In nucleotides, the CDR3 is TGTGCCAGCAGTTCACTAGCAGGGGGAACTGAAGCTTTCTTT. Protein product: CASSSLAGGTEAFF.

The rearrangement joins TRBV4-2 to TRBJ2-1; 12 bases match TRBD2. This CDR3 is built from 16 residues. In germline, CDR1 is LGHNA, CDR2 YNFKEQ. V was clipped by 3 bases and J by 3 bases; unmatched bases: 3. The CDR3, as DNA: TGTGCCAGCAGCCAGGCTAGCGGGAGGGGCTACAATGAGCAGTTCTTC. Protein: CASSQASGRGYNEQFF.

V gene TRBV5-1 combines with J gene TRBJ2-5; 8 bases align to TRBD2. The CDR3 has 11 residues. Germline V lookup: CDR1 SGHRS, CDR2 YFSETQ. Unmatched junction bases numbered 3, after V lost 4 bases and J lost 10 bases. CDR3 sequence reads: CASSRGGNQYF. The CDR3 region has the DNA TGCGCCAGCAGCCGGGGGGGTAACCAGTACTTC.

The chain carries TRBV11-2 and TRBJ1-1; 12 bases are a match to TRBD1. This CDR3 contains 15 residues. Germline lookup yields CDR1 SGHAT and CDR2 FQNNGV. V lost 5 bases, J lost 7 bases, and 8 bases stayed unmatched. The CDR3 is CASSAGQGASLEAFF. For the CDR3, the DNA is TGTGCCAGCAGCGCGGGACAGGGGGCGAGTCTTGAAGCTTTCTTT.

The J gene is TRBJ2-7, the V gene TRBV14; 8 positions match TRBD1. CDR1 is SGHDN, CDR2 FVKESK, per germline. Trimming cost V 4 bases and J 4 bases; bases outside gene matches: 6. CDR3 length equals 14 residues. CDR3 loop: CASSPRTGRYEQYF. The CDR3 DNA sequence: TGTGCCAGCAGCCCCCGGACAGGGAGGTACGAGCAGTACTTC.

The CDR3 DNA reads as TGTGCCAGTAGTATTGGGGGCTCCGTCACTGAAGCTTTCTTT. Its translation: CASSIGGSVTEAFF. V gene TRBV19 combines with J gene TRBJ1-1, with D possibly TRBD1 on 6 matching bases. Per the germline V gene, CDR1 is LNHDA and CDR2 is SQIVND (reference sequence). Trimming took 3 bases from V and 4 from J, leaving 12 bases between them. CDR3 length: 14 residues.

The chain links TRBV30 to TRBJ1-2; D possibly corresponds to TRBD1 (5 bases). V shed 5 bases and J shed 8 bases, with 15 bases lying between them. In germline, CDR1 is GTSNPN, CDR2 SVGIG (reference sequence). This CDR3 has 12 residues. CDR3 sequence reads: CAWGAPFGGYTF. The CDR3 DNA reads TGTGCCTGGGGGGCCCCATTCGGGGGCTACACCTTC.

The V gene is TRBV9, the J gene TRBJ2-2; perhaps TRBD2 as D (7 bases). Germline lookup yields CDR1 SGDLS and CDR2 YYNGEE. The CDR3 runs to 16 residues. V lost 1 base and J 4 bases, leaving 14 bases between the germline ends. The CDR3 loop is CASSVSGLGGTGELFF. CDR3 nucleotides: TGTGCCAGCAGCGTAAGTGGACTAGGGGGCACCGGGGAGCTGTTTTTT.

The chain employs TRBV30 and TRBJ2-2; D might be TRBD2 (6 bases). The germline V and J ends were trimmed by 8 bases and 0 bases, with 10 bases remaining between them. The CDR3 covers 13 residues. Germline V gives CDR1 GTSNPN, CDR2 SVGIG (reference sequence). The CDR3, as DNA: TGTGCCAGGGACTTCCCGAACACCGGGGAGCTGTTTTTT. Protein product: CARDFPNTGELFF.

This clone was seen a single time. This chain connects TRBV29-1 to TRBJ1-2, with D tentatively TRBD1 (6 bases). The germline V gene has CDR1 SQVTM and CDR2 ANQGSEA. V was trimmed by 5 bases and J by 2 bases, leaving 15 bases between them. The CDR3 covers 14 residues. DNA for the CDR3: TGCAGCGTTAGGGGGGGGCCTCAAAACTATGGCTACACCTTC. As protein: CSVRGGPQNYGYTF.

This chain joins TRBV9 and TRBJ1-5; 8 bases fit TRBD1. CDR1 and CDR2 (germline): SGDLS, YYNGEE. Trimming took 3 bases from V and 6 from J; bases not matched to a gene: 5. The CDR3 runs to 14 residues. CDR3 residues: CASSGEGTGQPQHF. CDR3 sequence (DNA): TGTGCCAGCAGCGGGGAGGGGACAGGTCAGCCCCAGCATTTT.

CDR3 nucleotides: TGTGCCAGCAGCCCAGACAGGGGGGAATGGGACACTGAAGCTTTCTTT. Residues: CASSPDRGEWDTEAFF. V usage is TRBV7-6 and J usage is TRBJ1-1; 9 positions match TRBD1. Looked up from germline, CDR1 is SGHVS and CDR2 is FNYEAQ. The CDR3 is 16 amino acids. Unmatched junction bases numbered 10, after V lost 5 bases and J lost 3 bases.

V gene TRBV27 combines with J gene TRBJ2-7; D perhaps matches TRBD2 (6 bases). The V end lost 8 bases, the J end lost 2 bases, and 25 bases lay between the germline ends. CDR3 length equals 17 residues. The germline gives CDR1 MNHEY, CDR2 SMNVEV (reference sequence). The CDR3 loop is CASGIVRRDSLPYEQYF. The CDR3 region has the DNA TGTGCCAGCGGAATTGTCCGTAGGGACTCTTTACCCTACGAGCAGTACTTC.

A single count supports this clone. This chain links TRBV11-3 with TRBJ2-2, with TRBD2 matching 9 bases. The J segment lost 5 bases and the V segment lost 1 base, leaving 11 bases of the junction unmatched. CDR1 SGHNT and CDR2 YENEEA come from the germline V gene. There are 18 residues in the CDR3. CDR3 residues: CASSLVPISGRGTGELFF. The CDR3 DNA sequence: TGTGCCAGCAGCTTAGTCCCCATTAGCGGGAGAGGAACCGGGGAGCTGTTTTTT.

The chain has TRBV7-2 and TRBJ1-1, with TRBD1 matching 7 bases. The CDR3 runs to 15 residues. Trimming cost V 1 base and J 1 base; bases outside gene matches: 3. Germline CDR1 SGHTA, CDR2 FQGNSA. In DNA form, the CDR3 reads TGTGCCAGCAGCTTAGGCAGGGGGACGAACACTGAAGCTTTCTTT. Translation: CASSLGRGTNTEAFF.

A few counts support this clone. In DNA form, the CDR3 reads TGTGCCAGCAGTTACCGAGGGGGCTCCACAGATACGCAGTATTTT. Amino acids: CASSYRGGSTDTQYF. The V call is TRBV6-5, the J call TRBJ2-3; 7 bases fit TRBD1. Germline-derived CDR1 and CDR2 are MNHEY and SVGAGI. The CDR3 is 15 amino acids. J gave up 2 bases and V 2 bases, and 4 bases lay outside the gene matches.